These 3 T cell receptor beta chains originate from one sample sequenced in a study of regulatory T cells in long-lasting Graves disease. Researchers made TCR beta libraries by using iRepertoire HTBI primers and running Arm-PCR on CDR3 regions. TCRdb called the multiplex PCR reads again in MiXCR, with one record for every CDR3 protein. The table lists around 420,000 distinct CDR3 sequences, less than 20% of them singletons. Described time point: newly diagnosed GD, antithyroid drugs for less than 3 months. RNA isolated from PBMCs was used to make the TCR library. Source: peripheral blood mononuclear cells (PBMCs), taken at new diagnosis, from a patient treated with antithyroid drugs. All receptors derive from a female donor with Graves disease.

This clonotype came up many times. The chain couples TRBV24-1 to TRBJ2-3; tentatively, D is TRBD1 or TRBD2 (5 bases each). Deletions cut 5 bases from V and 3 bases from J, with 23 bases between. CDR1 KGHDR and CDR2 SFDVKD come from the germline V gene. The CDR3 runs to 18 residues. The CDR3 nucleotides read TGTGCCACCAGTGGAGGGATTGGTGGGGGTCTAGGGACAGATACGCAGTATTTT. Protein product: CATSGGIGGGLGTDTQYF.

The V call is TRBV10-3, the J call TRBJ1-1; D is ambiguous. Germline CDR1 reads ENHRY; CDR2 reads SYGVKD. The CDR3 loop spans 12 amino acids. CDR3 residues: CGFRVMNTEAFF. Here the CDR3 DNA reads TGTGGATTTCGTGTAATGAACACTGAAGCTTTCTTT.

This clonotype was seen more than once but under ten times. A much larger clone differs by one base, so this may be a read error. The genes are TRBV7-2 and TRBJ1-2; weak D call: TRBD1 (6 bases). From germline, CDR1 is SGHTA and CDR2 FQGNSA. The V end was cut by 4 bases, the J end by 7 bases, with 16 bases between. The CDR3 has 14 amino acids. The CDR3 region has the DNA TGTGCCAGCAGCTCGAGCAGGGGCTACTGTGGCTACACCTTC. Protein product: CASSSSRGYCGYTF.